The clone carrying this T cell receptor (beta chain) was seen a handful of times. As to treatment: oral pan-JAK inhibitor, 5-10 mg twice daily. Individuals with alopecia areata gave both lesional scalp punch biopsies and peripheral blood for collection. The CDR3 consists of 11 residues. Germline CDR1 is MNHNS and CDR2 is SASEGT. Trimming left V 2 bases short and J 10 bases short, with 6 bases between. Investigators isolated RNA and reverse transcribed it into cDNA to act as the sequencing template. The protocol was immunoSEQ multiplex PCR, while the TCRdb copy is restricted to in-frame clones and leaves out a portion. The sample includes around 180,000 clones, 60% of them seen just once. The source of the sample is a study of CD8+ T cells in alopecia areata.

The specimen comprised CD4+ T cells sorted from blood, sampled at week 24, from a patient treated with tofacitinib. The source is a human donor with alopecia areata. V usage is TRBV6-1 and J usage is TRBJ2-1; D gene uncertain. The CDR3 DNA follows: TGTGCCAGCAGTGAATACCAGGAGCAGTTCTTC. Translated, it gives CASSEYQEQFF.